These 5 T cell receptor beta chains were sequenced from one sample in a study of beta chain features in type 1 diabetes listed by TCRdb under 2018. The library relied on the immunoSEQ multiplex PCR assay. All of the isolated RNA was reverse transcribed with the High Capacity cDNA Reverse Transcription Kit, so expressed TCRB transcripts were sequenced. TCRdb re-hosts the immuneACCESS table, in-frame sequences only. Its copies lack some clones; in the studies checked, an unresolved V gene accounts for under half of them, and the cause for the rest is not known. This sample is represented by 120,000 to 150,000 clones; less than 10% of them were singletons. The ten biggest clones cover about 0.6% of the sample. Sequencing was performed on central memory CD4+ T cells from blood. The receptors shown here come from a woman aged 35 to 49 in good health.

This clone was counted a few times. CDR3 sequence (DNA): TGTGCCAGCGCAGGAGGGGGACAGGGAAAACTGTTTTTT. Residues: CASAGGGQGKLFF. The chain combines TRBV14 with TRBJ1-4; TRBD1 matches at 9 bases. V was pared by 8 bases and J by 10 bases, with 8 bases of the junction left unmatched. The CDR3 extends over 13 amino acids. Germline CDR1 and CDR2: SGHDN and FVKESK. Using reference TRBV14 and TRBJ1-4 for the parts outside the CDR3, the full variable domain is EAGVTQFPSHSVIEKGQTVTLRCDPISGHDNLYWYRRVMGKEIKFLLHFVKESKQDESGMPNNRFLAERTGGTYSTLKVQPAELEDSGVYFCASAGGGQGKLFFGSGTQLSVL.

V gene TRBV6-6 combines with J gene TRBJ2-2, with D possibly matching TRBD1 (6 bases). V lost 5 bases and J lost 6, with 10 bases in between. CDR1 is MNHNY and CDR2 is SVGAGI in the germline V gene (reference sequence). This CDR3 is 13 amino acids long. CDR3 in amino acids: CASSAGQPGELFF. The CDR3 nucleotides are TGTGCCAGCAGTGCCGGACAGCCCGGGGAGCTGTTTTTT.

The chain uses TRBV1 and TRBJ1-3; TRBD1 is the table's D call, not checked against the DNA. TRBV1 is a known pseudogene. This CDR3 comprises 16 residues. The CDR3 region has the DNA TGCACCAGCAGCCAAGAAAAAAAAGGGGCTGGAAACACCATATATTTT. This encodes CTSSQEKKGAGNTIYF.

The rearrangement uses TRBV12-5 and TRBJ2-3; D gene uncertain. The V end was cut by 4 bases, the J end by 4 bases, with 6 bases between. CDR3 length: 12 residues. Germline V gene lookup returns CDR1 LGHNT and CDR2 FRNRAP. CDR3 DNA: TGTGCTAGTGGTTCGCAGGCAGATACGCAGTATTTT. This sequence encodes CASGSQADTQYF.

This clone was detected only a few times. The chain combines TRBV5-5 with TRBJ2-1; the D is unclear. The germline V gene encodes CDR1 SGHKS and CDR2 YYEKEE (reference sequence). The CDR3 spans 13 residues. V lost 4 bases to trimming and J lost 5 bases, with 10 bases between them. CDR3 amino acids: CASSLVSNNEQFF. The CDR3 nucleotides are TGTGCCAGCAGCCTCGTTAGCAACAATGAGCAGTTCTTC.